Included here is one T cell receptor beta chain sequence, with context. This clonotype was observed many times. Its antigen remains undetermined. Per-nucleotide qualities are absent, and no much larger clonotype sits a single base away. The cysteine opens and the phenylalanine closes a CDR3 of 15 amino acids. Kept here is only the CDR3 DNA, which spans 45 bases and is read in frame from base 1. The V end loses 2 bases and the J end loses 1 base, and a stretch of 12 bases separates them. The germline V gene encodes CDR1 SGHVS and CDR2 FQNEAQ. Ficoll-Paque density gradient centrifugation was the method used to isolate PBMCs. This sample is drawn from a study of T-cell memory formation after mild COVID-19 (dated by TCRdb to the early 2020s). In the study overall: TCR sequence clusters from the two donors were largely donor specific. Longitudinal TCRalpha and TCRbeta repertoire sequencing tracked T-cell clones expanding and contracting after mild COVID-19 in a couple of donors. The cohort comprised two young, previously healthy adult volunteers, one female and one male. What the work shows at the level of the full study, not this receptor alone: Some responding clones were detected in pre-infection memory, suggesting pre-existing cross-reactive memory T cells joined the SARS-CoV-2 response. Contracting CD4+ clones turned up mainly in the CM and EM memory subsets, whereas EMRA was where CD8+ clones were enriched. Whether the second-wave clones peaking on day 37 were SARS-CoV-2 specific was not confirmed. The study covered only a couple of mild cases, and larger cohorts including severe cases with pre-infection samples were considered necessary. From day 15 to 85, contracting clones showed balanced CD4/CD8 phenotypes, whereas a second wave of clones that expanded from day 15 to 37 leaned towards CD4+.

Sequencing was performed on an Illumina NovaSeq 6000. TCRalpha and TCRbeta cDNA libraries were built by 5'RACE with constant-segment primers, adding sample barcodes and unique molecular identifiers. Trizol reagent was used to extract RNA from every sample. Library amplification was performed in two PCR steps, and a second sample barcode and Illumina TruSeq adapters were introduced in the second step. The libraries were sequenced on an Illumina NovaSeq using 2 x 150 bp paired-end reads. Processing in the source paper ran as follows. The reads were demultiplexed and collapsed into UMI-guided consensus sequences using migec v1.2.7. Using mixcr v2.1.11, the UMI consensuses were aligned to TRA and TRB V and J templates and assembled into clonotypes. Expanded or contracted clonotypes were those called significant by both edgeR and NoisET, with noise models trained on biological replicates. For edgeR calls, a false discovery rate-adjusted p below 0.01 and a log2 fold-change threshold of 1 were applied. As an exploratory analysis of dynamics, max-normalized trajectories of the 1000 most abundant clonotypes were examined by PCA with hierarchical clustering. The CD4 or CD8 phenotype of responding clones was assigned using the separately sequenced CD4+ and CD8+ repertoires. TCRdb reprocessed the public reads (quality trimming at Q25 with fastp, clone calling with MiXCR) and kept in-frame beta chains. Every CDR3 protein is listed once, alongside the most common genes and DNA of its rows. None of the V and J calls come from the authors' own analysis; TCRdb made them. The sample table records around 200,000 distinct CDR3 sequences; roughly 23% of these occur just once. Together, the top ten hold roughly 23% of the sample.

The TCR sequence derives from an adult woman who had mild COVID-19 (a few samples of this study predate the infection). The sample titles of this study are shuffled in the database, so cell type and time point are left out; the donor was told from shared clones. Here the chain combines TRBV7-8 and TRBJ2-7, with the D gene not clear enough to name. The material sequenced was PBMCs or a T cell subset sorted from them (not recorded which). The DNA sequence reads TGTGCCAGCAGCTTACGGGCAGGCGAATCCTACGAGCAGTACTTC. Translated, this gives CASSLRAGESYEQYF.